A single sample is the source of the 2 T cell receptor beta chains below, sequenced in a study of T cell clonotyping in hematopoietic cell transplantation. TCRdb's copy holds only in-frame clones and misses some; the assay was immunoSEQ multiplex PCR. The data hold 6,500 to 8,000 clones, with roughly 98% observed a single time. Sequencing used PBMCs, obtained 30 days after allogeneic stem cell transplant. These receptor sequences come from a male patient aged 60-69 years who had an allogeneic stem cell transplant from a related donor, so the T cells may come from the graft donor. Some clones in this sample may be carry-over from other donors' samples.

The CDR3 nucleotides read TGTGCCAGCAGTTCGGACAGGGGCCCCTATAATTCACCCCTCCACTTT. This encodes CASSSDRGPYNSPLHF. The V and J genes are TRBV2 and TRBJ1-6; 9 nucleotides line up with TRBD1. This CDR3 has 16 amino acids. Germline CDR1 and CDR2: SNHLY and FYNNEI. V was clipped by 5 bases and J by 2 bases; unmatched bases: 4.

This clone appeared once. CDR3 protein: CASSLWAARGEKLFF. The CDR3, as DNA: TGTGCCAGCAGCTTATGGGCAGCCAGGGGGGAAAAACTGTTTTTT. The chain employs TRBV7-2 and TRBJ1-4, with 7 bases aligning to TRBD1. The CDR3 length is 15 residues. Germline loops: CDR1 SGHTA, CDR2 FQGNSA. V trimming: 2 bases; J trimming: 8 bases; junction bases outside the gene matches: 8.